The 20 T cell receptor beta chains listed next were all sequenced from one sample in a study of blood T cell repertoires in COVID-19. Libraries were prepared by immunoSEQ multiplex PCR; TCRdb keeps only in-frame clonotypes and omits some of them. Of under 300,000 clones in the sample, 85% to 95% were seen once. Sequencing used peripheral blood. The source of these receptors is a man aged 30 to 45 with COVID-19, enrolled during active disease.

The V gene is TRBV9, the J gene TRBJ2-1; 7 bases match TRBD2. From germline, CDR1 is SGDLS and CDR2 YYNGEE. V gave up 3 bases and J gave up 5 bases; unmatched junction bases: 17. This CDR3 region has 18 residues. Written as DNA, the CDR3 is TGTGCCAGCAGCGGCCACCACGACGACTGGGGGGGAGACAATGAGCAGTTCTTC. Translated, it gives CASSGHHDDWGGDNEQFF.

The J gene is TRBJ2-3, the V gene TRBV5-4; TRBD2 matches at 12 bases. The CDR3 is made up of 18 amino acids. CDR1 SGHNT and CDR2 YYREEE come from the germline V gene (reference sequence). Losses at the gene ends were 5 bases for V and 1 base for J; bases not matched to a gene: 11. The CDR3 loop reads CASSSRLAGGRGTDTQYF. CDR3 DNA: TGTGCCAGCAGTTCACGCCTAGCGGGGGGGCGGGGCACAGATACGCAGTATTTT. The full variable domain, with the rest looked up from reference TRBV5-4 and TRBJ2-3, is ETGVTQSPTHLIKTRGQQVTLRCSSQSGHNTVSWYQQALGQGPQFIFQYYREEENGRGNFPPRFSGLQFPNYSSELNVNALELDDSALYLCASSSRLAGGRGTDTQYFGPGTRLTVL.

Only one count was recorded for this clone. The chain has TRBV27 and TRBJ1-5, with TRBD1 as a possible D gene (6 bases). The CDR3 is 15 amino acids. Between the trimmed V and J ends, which lost 6 bases and 0 bases, there was a span of 12 bases. Germline values: CDR1 MNHEY, CDR2 SMNVEV (reference sequence). The CDR3 is CASSQGSTSNQPQHF. As DNA, the CDR3 is TGTGCCAGCAGCCAGGGGTCTACTAGCAATCAGCCCCAGCATTTT.

This clone came up once. The CDR3: CASSLLHRGLAEKLFF. In DNA, the CDR3 is TGTGCCAGCAGCTTACTCCACAGGGGGCTGGCAGAAAAACTGTTTTTT. V is TRBV28 and J is TRBJ1-4; 9 bases line up with TRBD1. Trimming removed 6 bases from V and 8 bases from J; junction bases left unmatched: 13. The CDR3 runs 16 residues. The V gene's germline CDR1 is MDHEN and CDR2 SYDVKM.

This sequence joins TRBV6-5 and TRBJ1-2; D gene ambiguous. Germline lookup yields CDR1 MNHEY and CDR2 SVGAGI. With 0 bases removed from V and 4 bases from J, the gap between germline ends came to 9 bases. The CDR3 covers 14 residues. CDR3 residues: CASSYSVESYGYTF. The CDR3 DNA reads as TGTGCCAGCAGTTACTCGGTGGAGAGCTATGGCTACACCTTC.

The rearrangement uses TRBV6-1 and TRBJ1-3, with a tentative D call TRBD1 (5 bases). The CDR3 has 15 amino acids. Germline lookup yields CDR1 MNHNS and CDR2 SASEGT. V was shortened by 0 bases and J by 7 bases, with 13 bases between the two germline ends. This CDR3 is CASSEAGKGRNTIYF. Written as DNA, the CDR3 is TGTGCCAGCAGTGAAGCTGGGAAGGGGCGGAACACCATATATTTT.

This clone was recorded only once. This chain connects TRBV19 to TRBJ2-3; 7 nucleotides agree with TRBD2. Looked up from germline, CDR1 is LNHDA and CDR2 is SQIVND (reference sequence). The CDR3 runs to 15 residues. J was trimmed by 0 bases and V by 3 bases; bases with no gene match: 3. The CDR3 coding sequence is TGTGCCAGTAGTATTGCTAGCGGCAGCACAGATACGCAGTATTTT. Translation gives CASSIASGSTDTQYF.

The rearrangement links TRBV9 to TRBJ1-3; D remains ambiguous. The germline V and J ends were trimmed by 4 bases and 0 bases, with 11 bases remaining between them. This CDR3 contains 15 residues. CDR1 SGDLS and CDR2 YYNGEE come from the germline V gene. In DNA, the CDR3 is TGTGCCAGCAGCTCCGGTGGAGTCTCTGGAAACACCATATATTTT. Translated, it gives CASSSGGVSGNTIYF. The variable domain in full, completed from reference TRBV9 and TRBJ1-3, reads DSGVTQTPKHLITATGQRVTLRCSPRSGDLSVYWYQQSLDQGLQFLIQYYNGEERAKGNILERFSAQQFPDLHSELNLSSLELGDSALYFCASSSGGVSGNTIYFGEGSWLTVV.

V and J are TRBV5-1 and TRBJ1-2; D is possibly TRBD1 (6 bases). This CDR3 is 15 amino acids long. Germline CDR1 and CDR2: SGHRS and YFSETQ. V lost 0 bases to trimming and J lost 8 bases, with 17 bases between them. The CDR3 sequence is CASSLVDGPQGGYTF. The CDR3 nucleotides are TGCGCCAGCAGCTTGGTCGACGGTCCCCAGGGGGGCTACACCTTC.

This sequence joins TRBV6-6 and TRBJ2-7, with 8 bases identical to TRBD1. The V gene end was trimmed by 5 bases and the J gene end by 2 bases; junction bases not matched to a gene: 5. The germline V gene has CDR1 MNHNY and CDR2 SVGAGI (reference sequence). This CDR3 is 14 amino acids long. The chain's CDR3 is CASSQKTGAYEQYF. The CDR3 DNA follows: TGTGCCAGCAGTCAAAAGACAGGGGCCTACGAGCAGTACTTC.

This sequence joins TRBV14 and TRBJ2-2; TRBD2 aligns across 10 bases. V shed 3 bases, J shed 0 bases, and the junction held 10 bases outside the gene matches. Germline V gene data show CDR1 as SGHDN and CDR2 as FVKESK. The CDR3 is 19 amino acids. The CDR3 reads CASSQAGLALIANTGELFF. CDR3 sequence (DNA): TGTGCCAGCAGCCAGGCGGGACTAGCGCTGATCGCGAACACCGGGGAGCTGTTTTTT.

About this clone itself: One end of the junction fails to match germline, which may point to a read error. The chain carries TRBV25-1 and TRBJ1-1, with TRBD1 identical over 10 bases. The CDR3 sequence is 15 residues long. Germline V gene data show CDR1 as MGHDK and CDR2 as SYGVNS. CDR3 sequence reads: CAGSDRGRLNTEAFF. The CDR3 DNA follows: TGTGCCGGCAGCGACAGGGGGCGGCTGAACACTGAAGCTTTCTTT.

V is TRBV5-1 and J is TRBJ2-1; 9 nucleotides align to TRBD2. Germline CDR1 reads SGHRS; CDR2 reads YFSETQ. The CDR3 is made up of 15 amino acids. V was clipped by 1 base and J by 6 bases; unmatched bases: 5. CDR3 protein: CASSLQAGGLNEQFF. As DNA, the CDR3 is TGCGCCAGCAGCTTGCAGGCGGGGGGGCTCAATGAGCAGTTCTTC.

The chain joins TRBV6-1 to TRBJ1-5; tentatively, D is TRBD1 (6 bases). CDR1 is MNHNS and CDR2 is SASEGT in the germline V gene. Trimming took off 2 bases at V and 6 bases at J, with 17 bases between the two ends. The CDR3 spans 16 residues. CDR3 residues: CASSEPAGVEIQPQHF. The DNA of the CDR3 is TGTGCCAGCAGTGAACCCGCAGGGGTGGAAATTCAGCCCCAGCATTTT.

The rearrangement joins TRBV2 to TRBJ2-7; perhaps TRBD1 as D (5 bases). CDR3 length: 13 amino acids. CDR1 and CDR2 from the germline V gene are SNHLY and FYNNEI. Trimming left V 4 bases short and J 3 bases short, with 10 bases between. For the CDR3, the DNA is TGTGCCAGCAGTGTCCAGACAGTCTACGAGCAGTACTTC. It yields the protein CASSVQTVYEQYF.

The chain is built from TRBV7-9 and TRBJ2-1; 7 bases line up with TRBD2. CDR3 length: 19 amino acids. J was trimmed by 2 bases and V by 3 bases; bases with no gene match: 16. Looked up from germline, CDR1 is SEHNR and CDR2 is FQNEAQ (reference sequence). CDR3 nucleotides: TGTGCCAGCAGCTTCCGGCGAGGGCCACGGGGGGTGGCCTACAATGAGCAGTTCTTC. Amino acid sequence: CASSFRRGPRGVAYNEQFF.

The gene calls are TRBV9 and TRBJ1-2; D is ambiguous. CDR1 is SGDLS, CDR2 YYNGEE, per germline. The length of the CDR3 is 13 residues. The V end was cut by 3 bases, the J end by 8 bases, with 14 bases between. As DNA, the CDR3 is TGTGCCAGCAGCGGACGGGAGCGAGACGGCTACACCTTC. Residues: CASSGRERDGYTF.

The rearrangement joins TRBV3-1 (or the pseudogene TRBV3-2) to TRBJ2-1, with TRBD2 identical over 8 bases. Per germline, CDR1 LGHDT and CDR2 YNNKEL (reference sequence). This CDR3 contains 16 residues. Germline trimming cut 4 bases from V and 2 bases from J; bases unmatched to any gene: 7. CDR3 amino acids: CASSLAAGGPYNEQFF. The DNA of the CDR3 is TGTGCCAGCAGCCTAGCGGCGGGGGGCCCCTACAATGAGCAGTTCTTC.

The chain couples TRBV19 to TRBJ2-3, with D perhaps matching TRBD1 (6 bases). V lost 0 bases, J lost 3 bases, and 16 bases lay in between. Germline V gene sequence: CDR1 LNHDA, CDR2 SQIVND (reference sequence). The CDR3 runs to 17 residues. CDR3 protein: CASSIEAQGPGTDTQYF. As DNA, the CDR3 is TGTGCCAGTAGTATAGAAGCACAGGGACCGGGGACAGATACGCAGTATTTT.

The chain couples TRBV10-3 to TRBJ1-2; D unresolved. This CDR3 contains 13 residues. Trimming stripped 2 bases from V and 4 bases from J, with 8 bases between. Germline CDR1 ENHRY, CDR2 SYGVKD. CDR3 protein: CAISEVLSYGYTF. The CDR3 DNA follows: TGTGCCATCAGTGAGGTGCTGAGCTATGGCTACACCTTC.